The 30 T cell receptor beta chains listed next were all sequenced from one sample in a study of shared T cell receptors in the human thymus. The data were produced by immunoSEQ multiplex PCR, yet TCRdb's version contains in-frame clones alone and is incomplete. Of under 450,000 clones detected, 85% to 95% appear once; the ten largest clones hold 0.015% to 0.025%. The sequenced sample consisted of thymocytes. The receptors stem from a human donor.

The chain links TRBV11-2 to TRBJ2-7; D call uncertain. CDR1 is SGHAT and CDR2 is FQNNGV in the germline V gene. Deletions cut 3 bases from V and 3 bases from J, with 9 bases between. This CDR3 has 13 amino acids. The CDR3 DNA follows: TGTGCCAGCAGCTTTGGGCTGAACTACGAGCAGTACTTC. The encoded protein is CASSFGLNYEQYF.

This clone occurred once. The rearrangement joins TRBV2 to TRBJ2-1; 13 bases agree with TRBD2. Germline CDR1 is SNHLY and CDR2 is FYNNEI. The trim removed 8 bases at V and 0 bases at J, leaving 13 bases unmatched. The CDR3 runs to 19 residues. The CDR3: CASRLQGLAGVFSYNEQFF. The CDR3 DNA is TGTGCCAGCCGACTTCAAGGACTAGCGGGAGTCTTCTCCTACAATGAGCAGTTCTTC.

V is TRBV6-4 and J is TRBJ1-5; D uncertain. CDR1 MRHNA and CDR2 SNTAGT come from the germline V gene. This CDR3 has 16 amino acids. V gave up 0 bases and J gave up 0 bases, with 9 bases separating them. The chain's CDR3 is CASSDSSPGSNQPQHF. The CDR3 bases are TGTGCCAGCAGTGACTCGAGTCCGGGTAGCAATCAGCCCCAGCATTTT.

The chain couples TRBV27 to TRBJ2-5; D may correspond to TRBD1 or TRBD2 (6 bases each). Trimming shortened V by 8 bases and J by 14 bases, and 15 bases separated the two germline ends. Germline CDR1 and CDR2: MNHEY and SMNVEV (reference sequence). This CDR3 is 10 amino acids long. The DNA of the CDR3 is TGTGCCAGCCTTGGCAGGGGACTTTACTTC. Translating gives CASLGRGLYF.

This clone was seen once. This chain uses TRBV11-2 with TRBJ2-1, with 9 bases identical to TRBD2. The trim removed 4 bases at V and 4 bases at J, leaving 11 bases unmatched. Looked up from germline, CDR1 is SGHAT and CDR2 is FQNNGV. This CDR3 is 17 amino acids long. Here the CDR3 DNA reads TGTGCCAGCAGCTCCCCTAGCGGGACGTCTGTTTACAATGAGCAGTTCTTC. Encoded protein: CASSSPSGTSVYNEQFF.

This chain uses TRBV2 with TRBJ2-4; no reliable D call. The CDR3 has 14 residues. V was cut by 6 bases and J by 2 bases, with 11 bases left in between. The germline gives CDR1 SNHLY, CDR2 FYNNEI. CDR3: CASSPSSSKNIQYF. The CDR3 DNA is TGTGCCAGCAGCCCTTCTAGTTCCAAAAACATTCAGTACTTC.

The chain couples TRBV1 to TRBJ2-2; TRBD2 reflects the table's D call only, with no check against the DNA. TRBV1 is marked as a pseudogene. This CDR3 is 17 amino acids long. As DNA, the CDR3 is TGCACCAGCAGCCAACCGGGGGAGAACTCCGTTAGCGGGGAGCTGTTTTTT. This codes for CTSSQPGENSVSGELFF.

This CDR3 reads CATSSTTSGVRDTQYF. The CDR3 DNA reads TGTGCCACCAGCTCAACGACTAGCGGCGTCCGAGATACGCAGTATTTT. The rearrangement joins TRBV15 to TRBJ2-3; 9 bases map to TRBD2. The J segment lost 5 bases and the V segment lost 5 bases, leaving 11 bases of the junction unmatched. The CDR3 loop spans 16 amino acids. From germline, CDR1 is LNHNV and CDR2 YYDKDF (reference sequence).

V usage is TRBV19 and J usage is TRBJ1-2; 8 positions agree with TRBD1. The V gene end was trimmed by 4 bases and the J gene end by 7 bases; junction bases not matched to a gene: 8. Germline values: CDR1 LNHDA, CDR2 SQIVND (reference sequence). This CDR3 has 14 residues. Here the CDR3 DNA reads TGTGCCAGTAGTACCCGACAGGGGAGAAGTGGCTACACCTTC. The encoded protein is CASSTRQGRSGYTF.

A few counts support this clone. The chain is built from TRBV10-3 and TRBJ1-3; D is unresolved. This CDR3 is built from 12 residues. CDR1 is ENHRY, CDR2 SYGVKD, per germline. Trimming removed 7 bases at V and 2 bases at J, with 6 bases between. CDR3 sequence (DNA): TGTGCCATCATCACGGCTGGAAACACCATATATTTT. It translates to CAIITAGNTIYF.

The chain uses TRBV20-1 and TRBJ2-1; the D gene is possibly TRBD1 (5 bases). CDR3 length: 11 residues. V lost 5 bases, J lost 8 bases, and 10 bases lay in between. Germline CDR1 DFQATT, CDR2 SNEGSKA (reference sequence). The CDR3 reads CSAHRGDEQFF. In DNA form, the CDR3 reads TGCAGTGCTCATAGGGGTGATGAGCAGTTCTTC.

This clone was recorded once. The CDR3 DNA follows: TGTGCCAGCAGTTGGAGGCGGGAGACCTACGAGCAGTACTTC. Its translation: CASSWRRETYEQYF. J is TRBJ2-7 and V is TRBV6-1; 7 nucleotides match TRBD2. Losses at the gene ends were 5 bases for V and 2 bases for J; bases not matched to a gene: 6. Germline CDR1 MNHNS, CDR2 SASEGT. The CDR3 has 14 amino acids.

The chain uses TRBV7-9 and TRBJ2-1; D may be TRBD2 (5 bases). This CDR3 comprises 14 residues. The V end lost 6 bases, the J end lost 7 bases, and 16 bases lay between the germline ends. The germline V gene has CDR1 SEHNR and CDR2 FQNEAQ (reference sequence). The CDR3 sequence: CASRFPGKRNEQFF. For the CDR3, the DNA is TGTGCCAGCAGATTTCCGGGAAAAAGGAATGAGCAGTTCTTC.

The J gene is TRBJ1-5, the V gene TRBV29-1; TRBD1 is a possible D gene (6 bases). V was shortened by 5 bases and J by 0 bases, with 17 bases between the two germline ends. CDR3 size: 16 residues. Germline V CDR1 and CDR2: SQVTM, ANQGSEA. The CDR3 is CSVLVGGDISNQPQHF. Written as DNA, the CDR3 is TGCAGCGTTCTAGTGGGAGGGGACATTAGCAATCAGCCCCAGCATTTT.

The CDR3 region has the DNA TGTGCCAGCAGTACCGGGACAGGGATTAACTATGGCTACACCTTC. As protein: CASSTGTGINYGYTF. This chain connects TRBV6-5 to TRBJ1-2, with 9 bases fitting TRBD1. With 5 bases clipped from V and 1 base from J, the junction kept 5 bases outside the gene matches. Germline CDR1 and CDR2: MNHEY and SVGAGI. There are 15 residues in the CDR3.

This sequence joins TRBV11-2 and TRBJ2-7, with 7 bases that match TRBD2. This CDR3 is built from 14 residues. In germline, CDR1 is SGHAT, CDR2 FQNNGV. Trimming cost V 6 bases and J 0 bases; bases outside gene matches: 5. CDR3 DNA sequence: TGTGCCAGCAGGGGGGAGGGGTTCTCCTACGAGCAGTACTTC. This translates into CASRGEGFSYEQYF.

The rearrangement uses TRBV4-2 and TRBJ1-5; tentative D call: TRBD1 (5 bases). V was cut by 0 bases and J by 5 bases, with 17 bases left in between. This CDR3 contains 17 residues. Looked up from germline, CDR1 is LGHNA and CDR2 is YNFKEQ. The CDR3 spells CASSQDLGRVEDQPQHF. The CDR3 DNA is TGTGCCAGCAGCCAAGATCTTGGCAGGGTCGAGGATCAGCCCCAGCATTTT.

The chain couples TRBV7-6 to TRBJ2-2; 12 positions agree with TRBD2. Germline CDR1 SGHVS, CDR2 FNYEAQ. This CDR3 spans 18 amino acids. Germline trimming cut 5 bases from V and 1 base from J; bases unmatched to any gene: 8. The DNA of the CDR3 is TGTGCCAGCAGCCTACGCTTGGGACTAGCGGGGAACACCGGGGAGCTGTTTTTT. This encodes CASSLRLGLAGNTGELFF.

The J gene is TRBJ2-1, the V gene TRBV10-1; 8 nucleotides align to TRBD2. The CDR3 extends over 18 amino acids. V lost 4 bases to trimming and J lost 6 bases; unmatched junction nucleotides: 17. CDR1 and CDR2 (germline): WNHNN, SYGVQD (reference sequence). In DNA, the CDR3 is TGCGCCAGCAGTGCGGGGGGGGGTCTCACCGACCTTCCCAATGAGCAGTTCTTC. It is translated as CASSAGGGLTDLPNEQFF.

The V gene is TRBV5-4, the J gene TRBJ2-7; 12 positions agree with TRBD2. This CDR3 is built from 17 residues. V gave up 1 base and J gave up 2 bases; unmatched junction bases: 7. From germline, CDR1 is SGHNT and CDR2 YYREEE (reference sequence). The CDR3 sequence is CASSLMASGRAPYEQYF. As DNA, the CDR3 is TGTGCCAGCAGCTTGATGGCTAGCGGGAGGGCCCCCTACGAGCAGTACTTC.

In its sample, this clone was seen once. This chain joins TRBV10-3 and TRBJ2-1; D unresolved. This CDR3 contains 13 residues. Trimming left V 10 bases short and J 3 bases short, with 13 bases between. Germline assignment: CDR1 ENHRY and CDR2 SYGVKD. CDR3 coding DNA: TGTGCCACCGTCCAACCCTTCTACAATGAGCAGTTCTTC. Protein product: CATVQPFYNEQFF.

This chain links TRBV11-2 with TRBJ2-5, with 7 bases lining up with TRBD2. Trimming took 2 bases from V and 2 from J; bases not matched to a gene: 11. The CDR3 runs 17 residues. CDR1 SGHAT and CDR2 FQNNGV come from the germline V gene. As DNA, the CDR3 is TGTGCCAGCAGCTTAAGCATTAGCGGGCTACCGCAAGAGACCCAGTACTTC. Translation gives CASSLSISGLPQETQYF.

The J gene is TRBJ2-7, the V gene TRBV7-3; D is perhaps TRBD2 (6 bases). Trimming removed 5 bases at V and 3 bases at J, with 17 bases between. Per germline, CDR1 SGHTA and CDR2 FQGTGA. This CDR3 contains 15 residues. CDR3 region: CASSPHGGPLYEQYF. The CDR3 nucleotides read TGTGCCAGCAGCCCCCACGGAGGGCCTCTCTACGAGCAGTACTTC.

This chain uses TRBV10-2 with TRBJ2-7, with D tentatively TRBD1 or TRBD2 (5 bases each). Germline-derived CDR1 and CDR2 are WSHSY and SAAADI. This CDR3 is built from 14 residues. V was clipped by 8 bases and J by 3 bases, with 17 bases between them. CDR3 bases: TGCGCCAGCTTTCCAAGGGGTGCGGGCTACGAGCAGTACTTC. Protein sequence: CASFPRGAGYEQYF.

The rearrangement uses TRBV25-1 and TRBJ1-4; D remains ambiguous. Germline lookup yields CDR1 MGHDK and CDR2 SYGVNS. The V end lost 1 base, the J end lost 11 bases, and 11 bases lay between the germline ends. This CDR3 is built from 13 residues. The CDR3 here is CASSESGQRKLFF. The DNA of the CDR3 is TGTGCCAGCAGTGAATCCGGTCAGAGGAAACTGTTTTTT.

The V and J genes are TRBV11-2 and TRBJ2-2; D gene ambiguous. CDR1 and CDR2 (germline): SGHAT, FQNNGV. V was cut by 5 bases and J by 3 bases, with 13 bases left in between. CDR3 length equals 15 residues. This chain's CDR3 is CASSPRTEHTGELFF. CDR3 DNA sequence: TGTGCCAGCAGCCCTAGGACGGAACACACCGGGGAGCTGTTTTTT. The full variable domain, with the rest looked up from reference TRBV11-2 and TRBJ2-2, is EAGVAQSPRYKIIEKRQSVAFWCNPISGHATLYWYQQILGQGPKLLIQFQNNGVVDDSQLPKDRFSAERLKGVDSTLKIQPAKLEDSAVYLCASSPRTEHTGELFFGEGSRLTVL.

The chain recombines TRBV25-1 with TRBJ1-1; D remains ambiguous. Germline V gives CDR1 MGHDK, CDR2 SYGVNS. There are 15 residues in the CDR3. V was trimmed by 1 base and J by 1 base, leaving 10 bases between them. CDR3 in amino acids: CASSESTGRNTEAFF. The CDR3 DNA reads as TGTGCCAGCAGTGAATCAACGGGGAGGAACACTGAAGCTTTCTTT. Full variable domain (rest looked up from reference TRBV25-1 and TRBJ1-1): EADIYQTPRYLVIGTGKKITLECSQTMGHDKMYWYQQDPGMELHLIHYSYGVNSTEKGDLSSESTVSRIRTEHFPLTLESARPSHTSQYLCASSESTGRNTEAFFGQGTRLTVV.

The chain carries TRBV30 and TRBJ2-7; TRBD2 agrees at 12 bases. Germline CDR1 is GTSNPN and CDR2 is SVGIG (reference sequence). This CDR3 has 13 residues. J lost 9 bases, V lost 5 bases, and 8 bases had no gene match. The CDR3 region is CAWGLAGYFWQYF. For the CDR3, the DNA is TGTGCCTGGGGACTAGCGGGATATTTCTGGCAGTACTTC.

This clone was seen only once. The V gene is TRBV11-3, the J gene TRBJ2-7; maybe TRBD1 (6 bases). Trimming stripped 6 bases from V and 6 bases from J, with 12 bases between. The CDR3 contains 12 residues. CDR1 is SGHNT, CDR2 YENEEA, per germline. The DNA for the CDR3 is TGTGCCAGCAGTTCACAGGGTGGCGAGCAGTACTTC. Protein sequence: CASSSQGGEQYF.

This clone was counted between two and nine times. The V call is TRBV15, the J call TRBJ2-3; D is ambiguous. Trimming left V 3 bases short and J 2 bases short, with 15 bases between. Germline lookup yields CDR1 LNHNV and CDR2 YYDKDF (reference sequence). The CDR3 is made up of 16 amino acids. The CDR3 DNA sequence: TGTGCCACCAGCAGGATCCGGCGGACCCACACAGATACGCAGTATTTT. Its protein is CATSRIRRTHTDTQYF.